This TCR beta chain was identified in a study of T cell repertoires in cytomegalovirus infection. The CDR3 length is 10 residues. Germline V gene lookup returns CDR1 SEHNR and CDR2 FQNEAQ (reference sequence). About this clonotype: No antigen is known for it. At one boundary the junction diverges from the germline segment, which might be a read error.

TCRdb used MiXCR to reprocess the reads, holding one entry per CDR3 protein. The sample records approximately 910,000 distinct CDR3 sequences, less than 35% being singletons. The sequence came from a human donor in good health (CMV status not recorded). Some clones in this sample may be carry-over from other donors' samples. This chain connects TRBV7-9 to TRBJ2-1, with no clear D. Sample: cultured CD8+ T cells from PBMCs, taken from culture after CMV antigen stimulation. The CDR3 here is CASYQSPPVF. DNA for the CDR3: TGTGCCAGCTATCAGTCCCCTCCTGTCTTC.